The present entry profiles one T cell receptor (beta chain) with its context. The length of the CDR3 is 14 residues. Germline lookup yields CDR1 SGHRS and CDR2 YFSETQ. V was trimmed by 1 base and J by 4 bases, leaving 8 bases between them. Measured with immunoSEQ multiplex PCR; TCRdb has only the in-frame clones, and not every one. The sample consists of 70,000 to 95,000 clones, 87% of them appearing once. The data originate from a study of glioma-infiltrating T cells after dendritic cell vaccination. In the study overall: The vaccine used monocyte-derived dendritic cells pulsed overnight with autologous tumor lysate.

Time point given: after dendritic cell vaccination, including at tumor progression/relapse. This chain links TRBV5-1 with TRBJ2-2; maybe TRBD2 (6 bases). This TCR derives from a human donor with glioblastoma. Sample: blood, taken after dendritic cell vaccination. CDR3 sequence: CASSLWRGTGELFF. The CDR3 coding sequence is TGCGCCAGCAGCTTGTGGAGGGGCACCGGGGAGCTGTTTTTT.